A single sample gave rise to the 16 T cell receptor beta chains below, sequenced in a study of cytomegalovirus exposure and HLA in healthy donors. The PCR was carried out with 60 Vbeta primers and 13 Jbeta primers. Here immunoSEQ multiplex PCR was the method, and the copy in TCRdb shows in-frame clones only, minus some. This sample has fewer than 200,000 clones, with 80% to 90% found just once. The sample was PBMCs. The receptors were sampled from a woman aged 18-35 years in good health and CMV-seronegative.

V and J are TRBV27 and TRBJ2-7; TRBD2 is a possible D gene (5 bases). Trimming took off 6 bases at V and 3 bases at J, with 15 bases between the two ends. Germline V gene data show CDR1 as MNHEY and CDR2 as SMNVEV (reference sequence). CDR3 length: 14 amino acids. The CDR3 region is CASRLGPKDYEQYF. The CDR3 nucleotides read TGTGCCAGCAGACTAGGACCTAAGGACTACGAGCAGTACTTC.

The chain employs TRBV7-9 and TRBJ1-4, with D unresolved. The CDR3 is made up of 17 amino acids. The V end was cut by 3 bases, the J end by 4 bases, with 18 bases between. Germline CDR1 is SEHNR and CDR2 is FQNEAQ (reference sequence). CDR3 sequence (DNA): TGTGCCAGCAGCTTGGGAATAGGAGGCTGGGGTAATGAAAAACTGTTTTTT. It specifies CASSLGIGGWGNEKLFF.

This sequence joins TRBV2 and TRBJ1-1; the match to TRBD1 covers 7 bases. CDR3 length: 13 residues. The V and J ends lost 6 bases and 1 base, in that order; junction bases with no gene match: 2. Germline assignment: CDR1 SNHLY and CDR2 FYNNEI. In nucleotides, the CDR3 is TGTGCCAGCAGGAACAGGGGGAACACTGAAGCTTTCTTT. This translates into CASRNRGNTEAFF.

The V and J genes are TRBV28 and TRBJ1-5; D not certain. The CDR3 totals 15 residues. Trimming cost V 7 bases and J 3 bases, with 16 bases left between them. CDR1 is MDHEN, CDR2 SYDVKM, per germline. The CDR3 region has the DNA TGTGCCAGCACCCGAGGGAACAGTCCCAATCAGCCCCAGCATTTT. Amino acids: CASTRGNSPNQPQHF.

The V and J genes are TRBV5-6 and TRBJ2-3; D is perhaps TRBD2 (6 bases). This CDR3 region has 15 residues. CDR1 and CDR2 (germline): SGHDT, YYEEEE. The V end was cut by 4 bases, the J end by 1 base, with 13 bases between. The CDR3 reads CASSLPEGGTDTQYF. The CDR3 nucleotides are TGTGCCAGCAGCCTACCGGAGGGTGGCACAGATACGCAGTATTTT.

The rearrangement uses TRBV5-1 and TRBJ2-3; TRBD1 is a possible D gene (6 bases). The length of the CDR3 is 15 residues. V shed 4 bases and J shed 6 bases, with 18 bases lying between them. The germline V gene encodes CDR1 SGHRS and CDR2 YFSETQ. This CDR3 reads CASSQLQQGRDTQYF. The CDR3 DNA is TGCGCCAGCAGCCAACTCCAACAGGGAAGGGATACGCAGTATTTT.

The count of this clone is one. V is TRBV5-1 and J is TRBJ2-5; 9 bases agree with TRBD1. There are 15 residues in the CDR3. Germline assignment: CDR1 SGHRS and CDR2 YFSETQ. V shed 0 bases and J 5 bases; nucleotides not matched to a gene: 5. The CDR3 bases are TGCGCCAGCAGCTTGGACGGGACAGGGAGGGAGACCCAGTACTTC. It specifies CASSLDGTGRETQYF.

The chain carries TRBV19 and TRBJ1-4, with D possibly being TRBD1 (6 bases). V lost 5 bases and J lost 3, with 13 bases in between. Germline loops: CDR1 LNHDA, CDR2 SQIVND (reference sequence). The CDR3 contains 15 residues. DNA of the CDR3: TGTGCCAGTAGTCCTACAGGGAAACCTAATGAAAAACTGTTTTTT. This encodes CASSPTGKPNEKLFF. The whole variable domain, remainder taken from reference TRBV19 and TRBJ1-4, is DGGITQSPKYLFRKEGQNVTLSCEQNLNHDAMYWYRQDPGQGLRLIYYSQIVNDFQKGDIAEGYSVSREKKESFPLTVTSAQKNPTAFYLCASSPTGKPNEKLFFGSGTQLSVL.

The rearrangement joins TRBV4-2 to TRBJ2-1; 11 positions agree with TRBD2. V lost 0 bases to trimming and J lost 7 bases; unmatched junction nucleotides: 11. This CDR3 spans 18 amino acids. Germline-derived CDR1 and CDR2 are LGHNA and YNFKEQ. In DNA, the CDR3 is TGTGCCAGCAGCCAAGACCCCTATACTAGCGGGAGTATTAATGAGCAGTTCTTC. Its protein product is CASSQDPYTSGSINEQFF.

This chain links TRBV2 with TRBJ2-2; possible D gene TRBD1, 6 bases. V lost 7 bases, J lost 2 bases, and 14 bases lay in between. The CDR3 runs 15 residues. Germline V gene data show CDR1 as SNHLY and CDR2 as FYNNEI. The CDR3 is CASKPGTINTGELFF. CDR3 DNA: TGTGCCAGCAAGCCCGGGACAATCAACACCGGGGAGCTGTTTTTT.

This rearrangement joins TRBV11-2 to TRBJ2-2; 8 bases are a match to TRBD1. J gave up 8 bases and V 1 base, and 3 bases lay outside the gene matches. Germline values: CDR1 SGHAT, CDR2 FQNNGV. CDR3 length: 14 residues. CDR3 loop: CASSLVTGAGELFF. The CDR3 nucleotides are TGTGCCAGCAGCTTAGTGACAGGGGCTGGGGAGCTGTTTTTT.

This chain joins TRBV4-2 and TRBJ2-1; TRBD2 is a possible D gene (5 bases). The CDR3 loop spans 13 amino acids. Trimming took 1 base from V and 10 from J, leaving 11 bases between them. Germline-derived CDR1 and CDR2 are LGHNA and YNFKEQ. The CDR3 DNA reads TGTGCCAGCAGCCAAGGAACCCCGGGAGAGCAGTTCTTC. Its translation is CASSQGTPGEQFF.

The CDR3 region is CASIVARGPTEAFF. In DNA form, the CDR3 reads TGTGCCAGCATAGTGGCGAGAGGCCCCACTGAAGCTTTCTTT. The genes are TRBV28 and TRBJ1-1; D gene uncertain. V was pared by 7 bases and J by 4 bases, with 16 bases between. Germline V gene data show CDR1 as MDHEN and CDR2 as SYDVKM. This CDR3 is built from 14 residues.

The CDR3 DNA sequence: TGTGCCAGCAGCCCACGAGGGGGGGACAGGCAATACGAGCAGTACTTC. It specifies CASSPRGGDRQYEQYF. The chain recombines TRBV9 with TRBJ2-7, with D perhaps matching TRBD1 (8 bases). CDR3 size: 16 residues. Trimming took 4 bases from V and 4 from J, leaving 21 bases between them. Per the germline V gene, CDR1 is SGDLS and CDR2 is YYNGEE.

V and J are TRBV28 and TRBJ1-4, with 7 bases matching TRBD1. Trimming removed 5 bases from V and 4 bases from J; junction bases left unmatched: 4. The germline V gene encodes CDR1 MDHEN and CDR2 SYDVKM. The CDR3 is made up of 14 amino acids. The DNA of the CDR3 is TGTGCCAGCAGTAACAGGGGTAGTAATGAAAAACTGTTTTTT. This sequence encodes CASSNRGSNEKLFF.

J is TRBJ1-2 and V is TRBV6-5; 7 bases map to TRBD1. The CDR3 extends over 15 amino acids. Germline CDR1 and CDR2: MNHEY and SVGAGI. V trimming: 2 bases; J trimming: 2 bases; junction bases outside the gene matches: 5. This CDR3 reads CASSYKGGGNYGYTF. The CDR3 bases are TGTGCCAGCAGTTACAAAGGGGGCGGAAACTATGGCTACACCTTC.